This record looks at one T cell receptor beta chain sequence and its context. The data stem from a study of shared clonotypes between healthy human individuals. The authors distributed each subset's genomic DNA evenly over several immunoSEQ plates. The data were produced by immunoSEQ multiplex PCR, yet TCRdb's version contains in-frame clones alone and is incomplete. This sample yields about 680,000 clones, of which just over 90% are seen a single time; 24% belongs to the top ten. Germline assignment: CDR1 MGHRA and CDR2 YSYEKL. V shed 7 bases and J shed 6 bases, with 17 bases lying between them. CDR3 length: 14 amino acids. In the naive CD8 group, cells lacked CD45RO and were positively selected for CCR7, so terminally differentiated effector memory CD45RA+ cells were left out. Donors were healthy HIV-negative adults without recent acute infections or vaccinations.

This clonotype originated in a man aged 30-40 years in good health. The V gene is TRBV4-1, the J gene TRBJ2-3, with D perhaps TRBD2 (6 bases). The source material was naive CD8+ T cells sorted from blood. The CDR3 sequence is CASTLEGLVDTQYF. In nucleotides, the CDR3 is TGCGCCAGCACCCTGGAGGGCCTAGTTGATACGCAGTATTTT.